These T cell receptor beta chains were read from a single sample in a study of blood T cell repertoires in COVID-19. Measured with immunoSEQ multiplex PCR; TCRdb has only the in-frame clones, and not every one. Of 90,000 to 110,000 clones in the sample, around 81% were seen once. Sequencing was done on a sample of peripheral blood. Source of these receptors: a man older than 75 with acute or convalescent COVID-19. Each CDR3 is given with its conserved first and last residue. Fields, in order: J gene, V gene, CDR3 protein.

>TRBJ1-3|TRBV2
CATIYQTARNTIYF
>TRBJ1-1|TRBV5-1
CASSLEGGTEAFF
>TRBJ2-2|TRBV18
CASSPEAGTGFTGELFF
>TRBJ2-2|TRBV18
CASSPRIAGNTGELFF
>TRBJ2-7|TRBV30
CAWNPTGVPYEQYF
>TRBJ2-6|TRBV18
CASSPPGTGLTSGANVLTF
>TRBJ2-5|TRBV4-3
CASSQDGKGGTQYF
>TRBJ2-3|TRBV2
CASSELGRGLTDTQYF
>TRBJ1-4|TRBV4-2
CASSSPAGSERLFF
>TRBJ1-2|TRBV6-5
CASSYSRGTDYGYTF
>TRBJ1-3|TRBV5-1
CASSLASLLDTIYF
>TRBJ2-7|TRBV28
CARKQGAHRGGYEQYF
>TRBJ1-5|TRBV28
CASSFGDTQNQPQHF
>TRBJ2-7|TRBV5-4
CASSPTVTPYEQYF
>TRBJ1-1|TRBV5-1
CASSLDRDTEAFF
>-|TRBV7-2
CASTREREDEQFF
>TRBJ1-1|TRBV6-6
CASSYQGAESTEAFF
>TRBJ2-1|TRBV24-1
CATSGQGARNEQFF
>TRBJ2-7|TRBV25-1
CASSEKGQSRQYF
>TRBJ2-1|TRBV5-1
CASSAGTSGYYNEQFF
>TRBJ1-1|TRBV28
CASSLPKTGRTEAFF
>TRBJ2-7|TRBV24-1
CATSDLVGGRPYEQYF
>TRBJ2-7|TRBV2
CASREGYEQYF
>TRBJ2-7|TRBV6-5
CASRDSTYEQYF
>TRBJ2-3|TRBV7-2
CASSPQGGLAGGGDTQYF
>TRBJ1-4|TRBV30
CASGQRYEKLFF
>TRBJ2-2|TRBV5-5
CASSYRAIATGELFF
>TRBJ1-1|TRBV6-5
CASSRTGRAFF
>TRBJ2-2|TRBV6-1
CASFPDTGELFF
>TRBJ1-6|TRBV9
CASSVTANSPLHF
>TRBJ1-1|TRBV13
CASSRYRTFTEAFF
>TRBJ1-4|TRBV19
CASSLRQGNEKLFF
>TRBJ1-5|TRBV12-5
CASGLAPDQPQHF
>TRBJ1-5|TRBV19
CASSFTTGGQPQHF
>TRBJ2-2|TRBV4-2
CASSLKPLGELFF
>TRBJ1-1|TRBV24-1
CATSDSTGREAFF
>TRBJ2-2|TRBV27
CASSVSLAGRAGELFF
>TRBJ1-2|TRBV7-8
CASSLVHRGAGYGYTF
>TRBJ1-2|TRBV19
CASSLGQVLDYGYTF
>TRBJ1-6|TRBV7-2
CASSLYGTGRDSPLHF
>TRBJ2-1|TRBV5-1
CASREEGGHPYNEQFF
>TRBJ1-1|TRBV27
CASSFTGGWTEAFF
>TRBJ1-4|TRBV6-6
CASSYTGQGVEKLFF
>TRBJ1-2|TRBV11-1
CASSPGQGVIYGYTF
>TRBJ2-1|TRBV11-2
CASSFTFTGGEQFF
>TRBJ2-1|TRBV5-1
CASSPSGSSYNEQFF
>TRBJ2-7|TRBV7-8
CASSLEGQTEQYF
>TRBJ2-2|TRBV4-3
CASSQESGSITGELFF
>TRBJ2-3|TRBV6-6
CASARTGTDTDTQYF
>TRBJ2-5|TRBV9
CASSVYRGDQETQYF
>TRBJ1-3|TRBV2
CASSPTGQLFSGNTIYF
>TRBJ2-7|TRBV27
CASSLSYGQGGEQYF
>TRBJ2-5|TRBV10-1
CASSDHSQGPETQYF
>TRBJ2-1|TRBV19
CASSIDRRSSYNEQFF
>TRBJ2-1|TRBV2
CARFGGSKGNEQFF
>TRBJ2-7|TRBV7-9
CASSSLVRGVYEQYF
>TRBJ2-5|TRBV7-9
CASSPRSFRGETQYF